Shown below are 17 T cell receptor beta chains from a single sample sequenced in a study of metastatic and nonmetastatic thyroid tumors. TCRdb recomputed clones from the PCR reads via MiXCR. The sample includes tens of thousands of clones, roughly 12% of them seen just once. Patients had received no treatment of any kind before thyroid surgery. The sample consisted of blood. The origin of the receptors is a female donor with papillary thyroid cancer or a benign thyroid nodule (not recorded which). Some clones in this sample may be carry-over from other donors' samples.

The chain uses TRBV6-6 and TRBJ2-2, with 13 bases fitting TRBD2. The CDR3 runs to 17 residues. The J segment lost 4 bases and the V segment lost 2 bases, leaving 4 bases of the junction unmatched. CDR1 and CDR2 from the germline V gene are MNHNY and SVGAGI (reference sequence). CDR3 bases: TGTGCCAGCAGTTACACTAGCGGGAGGGCGGGCACCGGGGAGCTGTTTTTT. Its translation: CASSYTSGRAGTGELFF.

This clone has ten or more counts. The chain links TRBV6-6 to TRBJ1-5, with D hard to call. Germline values: CDR1 MNHNY, CDR2 SVGAGI (reference sequence). V was cut by 2 bases and J by 0 bases, with 17 bases left in between. The CDR3 has 18 amino acids. CDR3 in amino acids: CASSYTSRLRFSNQPQHF. The CDR3 DNA reads as TGTGCCAGCAGTTACACTTCCAGGCTTAGGTTTAGCAATCAGCCCCAGCATTTT.

This clone appeared a few times. CDR3 coding DNA: TGTGCCAGCAGACGGACTGGGCAGGAGCCCTACGAGCAGTACTTC. This translates into CASRRTGQEPYEQYF. The genes are TRBV6-1 and TRBJ2-7; TRBD2 might be the D (5 bases). This CDR3 contains 15 residues. CDR1 and CDR2 (germline): MNHNS, SASEGT. V was cut by 6 bases and J by 2 bases, with 17 bases left in between.

On this clone itself: A much bigger clone sits one base away, suggesting this may be a read error. This sample includes further DNA sequences coding for the same CDR3. The genes are TRBV20-1 and TRBJ2-3; 7 nucleotides line up with TRBD2. CDR1 DFQATT and CDR2 SNEGSKA come from the germline V gene (reference sequence). The trim removed 5 bases at V and 8 bases at J, leaving 4 bases unmatched. This CDR3 region has 11 residues. CDR3 sequence (DNA): TGCAGTGCTCCCCGCGGGGGTACGCAGTATTTT. It codes for CSAPRGGTQYF.

The sample holds many counts of this clone. The chain is built from TRBV9 and TRBJ2-2, with 8 nucleotides matching TRBD1. The ends lost 5 bases at V and 8 bases at J; junction bases unmatched: 8. Per germline, CDR1 SGDLS and CDR2 YYNGEE. The CDR3 length is 14 residues. In DNA form, the CDR3 reads TGTGCCAGCAGAGCCGGACAGGGTTTAGGGGAGCTGTTTTTT. Its translation: CASRAGQGLGELFF.

At least ten counts were recorded for this clone. The rearrangement joins TRBV5-1 to TRBJ2-3, with a tentative D call TRBD1 (6 bases). The V and J ends lost 2 bases and 7 bases respectively, with 20 bases between them. This CDR3 has 16 residues. Germline lookup yields CDR1 SGHRS and CDR2 YFSETQ. Written as DNA, the CDR3 is TGCGCCAGCAGCTTAGCCGGGACATCTCTCGGGAATACGCAGTATTTT. Its translation: CASSLAGTSLGNTQYF. The entire variable domain, with the rest obtained from reference TRBV5-1 and TRBJ2-3, is as follows: KAGVTQTPRYLIKTRGQQVTLSCSPISGHRSVSWYQQTPGQGLQFLFEYFSETQRNKGNFPGRFSGRQFSNSRSEMNVSTLELGDSALYLCASSLAGTSLGNTQYFGPGTRLTVL.

This clone was seen many times. J is TRBJ2-3 and V is TRBV11-1, with D unclear. This CDR3 comprises 15 residues. Germline CDR1 and CDR2: SGHAT and FQDESV (reference sequence). V lost 6 bases, J lost 6 bases, and 19 bases lay in between. The CDR3 DNA follows: TGTGCCAGCAGTCATAGCACAGTAGCTACGGATACGCAGTATTTT. It translates to CASSHSTVATDTQYF.

This clone was picked up a small number of times. The chain is built from TRBV6-1 and TRBJ2-3; 11 bases agree with TRBD2. CDR3 length equals 14 residues. The V gene end was trimmed by 8 bases and the J gene end by 4 bases; junction bases not matched to a gene: 5. The germline gives CDR1 MNHNS, CDR2 SASEGT. CDR3 sequence reads: CASGTLAGADTQYF. CDR3 sequence (DNA): TGTGCCAGCGGTACACTAGCGGGAGCAGATACGCAGTATTTT.

Regarding this clone: Likely a read error: the CDR3 ends without its conserved phenylalanine or tryptophan. The chain has TRBV28 and TRBJ2-7, with 12 bases that match TRBD1. V shed 7 bases, J shed 4 bases, and the junction held 14 bases outside the gene matches. Germline CDR1 and CDR2: MDHEN and SYDVKM. The CDR3 totals 17 residues. CDR3 region: CASTPAQGQGARYEQYL. The DNA of the CDR3 is TGTGCCAGCACCCCCGCTCAGGGACAGGGGGCGCGGTACGAGCAGTACTTA.

This clone was detected many times. CDR3: CASSLQGAGAGELFF. Here the CDR3 DNA reads TGTGCCAGCAGCTTACAGGGGGCCGGGGCCGGGGAGCTGTTTTTT. The rearrangement joins TRBV7-2 to TRBJ2-2; TRBD1 agrees at 8 bases. This CDR3 is 15 amino acids long. The ends lost 2 bases at V and 6 bases at J; junction bases unmatched: 5. The germline V gene encodes CDR1 SGHTA and CDR2 FQGNSA.

On this clone itself: Its ends do not fully match the called genes, so a read error is possible. V and J are TRBV6-2 or TRBV6-3 and TRBJ2-7; D gene uncertain. Per germline, CDR1 MNHEY and CDR2 SVGEGT. The CDR3 extends over 12 amino acids. The CDR3 sequence: CASSYGLATQCF. The CDR3 DNA reads TGTGCCAGCAGTTACGGGCTGGCGACTCAGTGCTTC.

In its sample, this clone was seen once. The chain combines TRBV7-2 with TRBJ2-7; possibly TRBD1 for D (5 bases). V was trimmed by 5 bases and J by 3 bases, leaving 17 bases between them. CDR3 length: 15 residues. Per germline, CDR1 SGHTA and CDR2 FQGNSA. This chain's CDR3 is CASSPCTGGFYEQYF. CDR3 DNA sequence: TGTGCCAGCAGCCCATGTACAGGTGGGTTCTACGAGCAGTACTTC.

This clone was found many times. V usage is TRBV3-1 and J usage is TRBJ2-5; D is uncertain. The CDR3 sequence is 15 residues long. V shed 0 bases and J shed 1 base, with 9 bases lying between them. Germline V gene sequence: CDR1 LGHDT, CDR2 YNNKEL (reference sequence). CDR3 sequence: CASSQDWRSQETQYF. The CDR3 DNA sequence: TGTGCCAGCAGCCAAGATTGGCGGAGCCAAGAGACCCAGTACTTC.

This clone occurred many times. This chain connects TRBV20-1 to TRBJ1-5; D call uncertain. The CDR3 runs 15 residues. V lost 6 bases, J lost 6 bases, and 21 bases lay in between. From germline, CDR1 is DFQATT and CDR2 SNEGSKA (reference sequence). The CDR3 nucleotides are TGCAGTGCCAAGCGTTTCGGAGATAGCGGTCAGCCCCAGCATTTT. Amino acids: CSAKRFGDSGQPQHF.

In this sample, this clone turned up many times. V is TRBV5-5 and J is TRBJ2-7; 10 bases align to TRBD2. Germline CDR1 and CDR2: SGHKS and YYEKEE (reference sequence). The CDR3 sequence is 15 residues long. After removal of 5 bases from V and 4 bases from J, the junction contained 9 bases not matched to a gene. The CDR3 nucleotides read TGTGCCAGCAGTCAACTTCTAGCGGGAGCTTACGAGCAGTACTTC. It yields the protein CASSQLLAGAYEQYF.

At least ten counts were recorded for this clone. The same CDR3 also results from other DNA sequences found in this sample. The V and J genes are TRBV24-1 and TRBJ2-3; D uncertain. V was pared by 5 bases and J by 4 bases, with 15 bases between. In germline, CDR1 is KGHDR, CDR2 SFDVKD. The CDR3 covers 15 residues. DNA for the CDR3: TGTGCCACCAGTGCCCACACACGGGTGGCAGATACGCAGTATTTT. Translating it yields CATSAHTRVADTQYF.

This clone was detected many times. This chain uses TRBV28 with TRBJ2-3, with D possibly called TRBD1 or TRBD2 (5 bases each). Trimming stripped 5 bases from V and 4 bases from J, with 19 bases between. CDR1 MDHEN and CDR2 SYDVKM come from the germline V gene. The CDR3 is 16 residues long. CDR3 sequence reads: CASSPGRGRESDTQYF. The CDR3 DNA is TGTGCCAGCAGTCCGGGTAGGGGCAGGGAGTCAGATACGCAGTATTTT.